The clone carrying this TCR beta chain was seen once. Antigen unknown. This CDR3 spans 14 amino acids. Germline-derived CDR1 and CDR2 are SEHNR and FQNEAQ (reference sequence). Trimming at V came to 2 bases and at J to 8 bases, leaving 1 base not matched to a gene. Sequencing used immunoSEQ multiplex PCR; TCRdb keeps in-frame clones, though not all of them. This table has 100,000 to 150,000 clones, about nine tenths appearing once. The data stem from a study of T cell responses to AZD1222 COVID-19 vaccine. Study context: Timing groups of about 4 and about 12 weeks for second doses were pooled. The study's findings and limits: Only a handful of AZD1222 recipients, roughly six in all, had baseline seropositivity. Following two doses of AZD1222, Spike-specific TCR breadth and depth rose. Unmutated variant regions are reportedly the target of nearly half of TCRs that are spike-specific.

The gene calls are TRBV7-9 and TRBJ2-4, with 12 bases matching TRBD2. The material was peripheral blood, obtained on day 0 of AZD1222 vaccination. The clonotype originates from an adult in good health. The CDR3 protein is CASSLRLAGDIQYF. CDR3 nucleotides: TGTGCCAGCAGCTTAAGACTAGCGGGGGACATTCAGTACTTC.